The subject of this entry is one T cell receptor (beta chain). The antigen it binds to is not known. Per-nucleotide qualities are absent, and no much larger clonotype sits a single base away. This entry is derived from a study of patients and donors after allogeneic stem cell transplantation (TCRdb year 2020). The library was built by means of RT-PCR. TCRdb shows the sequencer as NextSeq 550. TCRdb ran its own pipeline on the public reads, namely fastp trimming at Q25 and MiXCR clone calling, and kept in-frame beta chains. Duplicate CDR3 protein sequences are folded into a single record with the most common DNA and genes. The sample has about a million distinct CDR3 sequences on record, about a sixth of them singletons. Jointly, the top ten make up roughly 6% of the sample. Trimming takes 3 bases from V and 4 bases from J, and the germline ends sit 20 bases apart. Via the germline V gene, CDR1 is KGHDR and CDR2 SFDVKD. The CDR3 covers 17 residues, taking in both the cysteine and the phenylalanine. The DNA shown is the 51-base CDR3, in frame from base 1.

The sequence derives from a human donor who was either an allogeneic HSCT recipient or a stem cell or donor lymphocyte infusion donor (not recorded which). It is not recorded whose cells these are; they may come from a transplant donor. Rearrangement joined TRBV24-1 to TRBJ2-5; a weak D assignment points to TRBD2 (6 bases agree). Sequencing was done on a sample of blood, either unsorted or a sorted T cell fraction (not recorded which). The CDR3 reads CATSDVLGDSGIETQYF. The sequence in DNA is TGTGCCACCAGTGATGTTTTAGGGGACTCCGGGATAGAGACCCAGTACTTC.